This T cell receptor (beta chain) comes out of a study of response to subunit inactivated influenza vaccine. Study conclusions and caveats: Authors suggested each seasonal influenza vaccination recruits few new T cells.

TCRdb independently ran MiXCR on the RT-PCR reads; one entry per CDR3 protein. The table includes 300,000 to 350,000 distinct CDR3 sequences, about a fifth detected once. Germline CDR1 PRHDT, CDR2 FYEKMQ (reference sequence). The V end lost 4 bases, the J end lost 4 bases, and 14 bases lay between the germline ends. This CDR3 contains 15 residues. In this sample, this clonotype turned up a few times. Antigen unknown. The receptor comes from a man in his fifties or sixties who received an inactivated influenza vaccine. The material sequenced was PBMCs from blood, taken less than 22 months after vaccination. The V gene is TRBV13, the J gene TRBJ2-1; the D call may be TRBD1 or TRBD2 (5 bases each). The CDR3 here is CASSSNGARYNEQFF. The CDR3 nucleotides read TGTGCCAGCAGCTCTAACGGGGCGCGGTACAATGAGCAGTTCTTC.